What follows are 30 T cell receptor beta chains derived from one specimen sequenced in a study of blood T cell repertoires in COVID-19. Clones were sequenced by immunoSEQ multiplex PCR, and TCRdb holds only the in-frame ones, with some missing. The sample records approximately 490,000 clones, around 87% being singletons. The sample taken for sequencing was PBMCs or T cells enriched from blood (not recorded which). These receptors all come from a woman under 30 who had recovered from COVID-19.

The V and J genes are TRBV27 and TRBJ2-1; 10 positions agree with TRBD1. The V gene end was trimmed by 0 bases and the J gene end by 3 bases; junction bases not matched to a gene: 2. The CDR3 totals 16 residues. CDR1 is MNHEY, CDR2 SMNVEV, per germline (reference sequence). CDR3 in amino acids: CASSLSTGGGYNEQFF. CDR3 DNA sequence: TGTGCCAGCAGTTTATCGACAGGGGGCGGCTACAATGAGCAGTTCTTC.

Details on this clone: In the same sample, other DNA sequences code for this CDR3. V gene TRBV30 combines with J gene TRBJ1-3; D is unresolved. The CDR3 has 12 amino acids. Germline CDR1 reads GTSNPN; CDR2 reads SVGIG (reference sequence). The V gene lost 3 bases and the J gene lost 4 bases, with 7 bases spanning the gap. The CDR3 DNA is TGTGCCTGGAGGGGCTCAGGAAACACCATATATTTT. Its translation is CAWRGSGNTIYF.

The gene calls are TRBV5-1 and TRBJ2-3, with D perhaps matching TRBD1 (5 bases). The length of the CDR3 is 14 residues. Trimming took off 4 bases at V and 6 bases at J, with 15 bases between the two ends. Germline CDR1 and CDR2: SGHRS and YFSETQ. The CDR3 DNA is TGCGCCAGCAGCGAACTTAACTACAGGGATACGCAGTATTTT. Translation: CASSELNYRDTQYF.

The chain uses TRBV30 and TRBJ1-6; possibly TRBD1 for D (6 bases). The V and J ends lost 7 bases and 5 bases respectively, with 9 bases between them. Germline V gene sequence: CDR1 GTSNPN, CDR2 SVGIG (reference sequence). The CDR3 spans 12 residues. The CDR3 DNA reads as TGTGCCTTCAACAGGGATAATTCACCCCTCCACTTT. It yields the protein CAFNRDNSPLHF. Based on the CDR3 plus reference TRBV30 and TRBJ1-6, the full variable domain is SQTIHQWPATLVQPVGSPLSLECTVEGTSNPNLYWYRQAAGRGLQLLFYSVGIGQISSEVPQNLSASRPQDRQFILSSKKLLLSDSGFYLCAFNRDNSPLHFGNGTRLTVT.

The DNA for the CDR3 is TGCGCCAGCACGCCAAGGGGCTATAGCAATCAGCCCCAGCATTTT. Translation gives CASTPRGYSNQPQHF. The rearrangement links TRBV23-1 to TRBJ1-5; D is possibly TRBD1 (5 bases). TRBV23-1 is an ORF, with its function uncertain. The CDR3 is 15 amino acids. The ends were cut back, 7 bases at V and 0 bases at J, with 13 bases in the middle.

The chain joins TRBV6-5 to TRBJ1-2; 9 nucleotides match TRBD1. CDR3 length: 14 amino acids. The V gene's germline CDR1 is MNHEY and CDR2 SVGAGI. The junction had 5 bases not matched to a gene; V was cut back by 6 bases and J by 3 bases. CDR3 sequence reads: CASRLTGGDYGYTF. DNA for the CDR3: TGTGCCAGCAGGCTGACAGGGGGTGACTATGGCTACACCTTC.

This chain links TRBV15 with TRBJ1-3; unclear D gene. The CDR3 covers 16 residues. Germline CDR1 reads LNHNV; CDR2 reads YYDKDF (reference sequence). The ends were cut back, 2 bases at V and 2 bases at J, with 13 bases in the middle. CDR3 sequence: CATSRPPTVPGNTIYF. The CDR3 DNA follows: TGTGCCACCAGCAGACCTCCTACAGTCCCTGGAAACACCATATATTTT.

Concerning this clone: This sample also contains other DNA sequences that code for the same CDR3. The V and J genes are TRBV2 and TRBJ1-5; maybe TRBD1 (6 bases). The V gene's germline CDR1 is SNHLY and CDR2 FYNNEI. The CDR3 spans 13 residues. With 6 bases removed from V and 1 base from J, the gap between germline ends came to 7 bases. The CDR3 DNA sequence: TGTGCCAGCAGAGGACAGAGCAATCAGCCCCAGCATTTT. Translated: CASRGQSNQPQHF.

V and J are TRBV12-5 and TRBJ1-1, with a weak D call TRBD1 (6 bases). V lost 0 bases and J lost 6, with 14 bases in between. Germline CDR1 reads LGHNT; CDR2 reads FRNRAP. The CDR3 extends over 15 amino acids. DNA for the CDR3: TGTGCTAGTGGTTTGGTCCAGGGGAGTCGGCCTGAAGCTTTCTTT. It specifies CASGLVQGSRPEAFF.

This clone has more than one count but fewer than ten. The gene calls are TRBV5-6 and TRBJ1-6; D is possibly TRBD1 (6 bases). There are 14 residues in the CDR3. Germline CDR1 SGHDT, CDR2 YYEEEE. Trimming stripped 5 bases from V and 7 bases from J, with 13 bases between. This CDR3 reads CASRHRELNSPLHF. The CDR3 DNA is TGTGCCAGCAGACACAGGGAATTGAATTCACCCCTCCACTTT. Full variable domain (outside the CDR3, taken from reference TRBV5-6 and TRBJ1-6): DAGVTQSPTHLIKTRGQQVTLRCSPKSGHDTVSWYQQALGQGPQFIFQYYEEEERQRGNFPDRFSGHQFPNYSSELNVNALLLGDSALYLCASRHRELNSPLHFGNGTRLTVT.

This chain uses TRBV5-1 with TRBJ2-5, with a weak D call TRBD2 (5 bases). Germline lookup yields CDR1 SGHRS and CDR2 YFSETQ. This CDR3 spans 14 amino acids. V dropped 6 bases and J dropped 5 bases, with 17 bases sitting between them. The CDR3 nucleotides are TGCGCCAGCACTAAGGAGGTCCTGGGGGAGACCCAGTACTTC. Translated: CASTKEVLGETQYF.

The CDR3 DNA reads TGCGCCAGCAGCTTGGGTCGACTTTACACTGAAGCTTTCTTT. Translated: CASSLGRLYTEAFF. V gene TRBV5-1 combines with J gene TRBJ1-1; D gene unclear. V shed 0 bases and J shed 3 bases, with 9 bases lying between them. The germline V gene has CDR1 SGHRS and CDR2 YFSETQ. This CDR3 contains 14 residues.

The chain joins TRBV5-6 to TRBJ1-1; possibly TRBD1 for D (6 bases). From germline, CDR1 is SGHDT and CDR2 YYEEEE. CDR3 size: 15 residues. The V end was cut by 4 bases, the J end by 3 bases, with 16 bases between. CDR3 DNA: TGTGCCAGCAGCCTCCCCTCGGGGGGCCACACTGAAGCTTTCTTT. Protein product: CASSLPSGGHTEAFF.

The rearrangement uses TRBV30 and TRBJ1-2; D not certain. This CDR3 has 11 residues. Germline V gene lookup returns CDR1 GTSNPN and CDR2 SVGIG (reference sequence). Trimming shortened V by 3 bases and J by 3 bases, and 5 bases separated the two germline ends. The CDR3 spells CAWRGYYGYTF. CDR3 nucleotides: TGTGCCTGGAGGGGCTACTATGGCTACACCTTC.

Points on this clone: This same CDR3 is encoded by further DNA sequences in the sample. The chain has TRBV24-1 and TRBJ2-2; 7 positions match TRBD1. The V and J ends lost 4 bases and 3 bases, in that order; junction bases with no gene match: 7. The germline V gene encodes CDR1 KGHDR and CDR2 SFDVKD. The length of the CDR3 is 16 residues. CDR3 DNA: TGTGCCACCAGTGACCCCCGGCAGGGGGACACCGGGGAGCTGTTTTTT. It yields the protein CATSDPRQGDTGELFF.

This chain uses TRBV6-1 with TRBJ2-1, with a tentative D call TRBD1 (5 bases). V was pared by 3 bases and J by 4 bases, with 10 bases between. The CDR3 is 14 amino acids. Per the germline V gene, CDR1 is MNHNS and CDR2 is SASEGT. CDR3 residues: CASSERTPYNEQFF. The CDR3 coding sequence is TGTGCCAGCAGTGAGAGGACACCGTACAATGAGCAGTTCTTC.

The chain employs TRBV11-2 and TRBJ2-2; D is possibly TRBD2 (5 bases). V was pared by 5 bases and J by 4 bases, with 14 bases between. Per the germline V gene, CDR1 is SGHAT and CDR2 is FQNNGV. The CDR3 sequence is 15 residues long. The CDR3 is CASSVTGISTGELFF. The CDR3 coding sequence is TGTGCCAGCAGCGTTACCGGGATCTCCACCGGGGAGCTGTTTTTT.

The chain recombines TRBV10-2 with TRBJ1-5; perhaps TRBD1 as D (6 bases). V was shortened by 8 bases and J by 3 bases, with 14 bases between the two germline ends. Germline V gene data show CDR1 as WSHSY and CDR2 as SAAADI. CDR3 length: 14 residues. This CDR3 reads CASGSTGANQPQHF. CDR3 nucleotides: TGCGCCAGCGGATCGACAGGCGCCAATCAGCCCCAGCATTTT.

The CDR3 sequence: CASSPKSTEAFF. CDR3 DNA: TGTGCCAGCTCACCAAAGAGCACTGAAGCTTTCTTT. The chain combines TRBV18 with TRBJ1-1, with D unresolved. Germline values: CDR1 KGHSH, CDR2 LQKENI. CDR3 length: 12 residues. V was clipped by 2 bases and J by 4 bases, with 5 bases between them.

Only one count was recorded for this clone. The chain links TRBV3-1 (or the pseudogene TRBV3-2) to TRBJ2-3, with D perhaps TRBD1 (5 bases). This CDR3 is 14 amino acids long. Germline V lookup: CDR1 LGHDT, CDR2 YNNKEL (reference sequence). V lost 0 bases, J lost 10 bases, and 14 bases lay in between. This chain's CDR3 is CASSQDQAGRAQYF. The CDR3 DNA reads TGTGCCAGCAGCCAAGATCAGGCTGGCAGGGCGCAGTATTTT.

This clone was counted a few times. The CDR3 DNA follows: TGTGCCAGCAGCTTAGGTGGGGGGGGTGAAGCTTTCTTT. It yields the protein CASSLGGGGEAFF. The chain is built from TRBV11-2 and TRBJ1-1; D is possibly TRBD1 (5 bases). The ends were cut back, 1 base at V and 7 bases at J, with 10 bases in the middle. This CDR3 comprises 13 residues. Germline CDR1 and CDR2: SGHAT and FQNNGV.

The chain carries TRBV5-1 and TRBJ2-2; D gene unclear. The V end lost 2 bases, the J end lost 8 bases, and 13 bases lay between the germline ends. CDR3 size: 14 residues. Germline V CDR1 and CDR2: SGHRS, YFSETQ. CDR3 loop: CASSFIIATGELFF. The CDR3 region has the DNA TGCGCCAGCAGCTTTATAATAGCTACTGGGGAGCTGTTTTTT. Variable domain in full (rest from reference TRBV5-1 and TRBJ2-2): KAGVTQTPRYLIKTRGQQVTLSCSPISGHRSVSWYQQTPGQGLQFLFEYFSETQRNKGNFPGRFSGRQFSNSRSEMNVSTLELGDSALYLCASSFIIATGELFFGEGSRLTVL.

The V gene is TRBV18, the J gene TRBJ1-3; D ambiguous. The CDR3 is 19 residues long. From germline, CDR1 is KGHSH and CDR2 LQKENI. V lost 3 bases, J lost 1 base, and 22 bases lay in between. This CDR3 is CASSPLSGKDGPSGNTIYF. As DNA, the CDR3 is TGTGCCAGCTCACCGCTTTCGGGGAAGGACGGACCATCTGGAAACACCATATATTTT.

The chain's CDR3 is CASSSGLATYEQYF. The CDR3 DNA follows: TGTGCCAGCAGCTCGGGACTAGCGACCTACGAGCAGTACTTC. The chain joins TRBV5-4 to TRBJ2-7, with 10 nucleotides matching TRBD2. The V segment lost 3 bases and the J segment 2 bases; nucleotides outside the gene matches: 2. The germline CDR1 and CDR2 sequences are SGHNT and YYREEE (reference sequence). The CDR3 covers 14 residues.

The chain couples TRBV2 to TRBJ2-5; 8 bases line up with TRBD2. The CDR3 has 13 residues. V shed 8 bases, J shed 5 bases, and the junction held 7 bases outside the gene matches. Germline lookup yields CDR1 SNHLY and CDR2 FYNNEI. The CDR3 nucleotides are TGTGCCAGCGAAGGTATAGCGGGGGAGACCCAGTACTTC. Amino acid sequence: CASEGIAGETQYF.

The J gene is TRBJ1-2, the V gene TRBV5-6, with D hard to call. Germline loops: CDR1 SGHDT, CDR2 YYEEEE. V was trimmed by 3 bases and J by 8 bases, leaving 23 bases between them. This CDR3 has 16 amino acids. CDR3 amino acids: CASSYRRRGEGGGYTF. The DNA of the CDR3 is TGTGCCAGCAGCTACCGACGACGGGGAGAAGGCGGCGGCTACACCTTC.

This chain connects TRBV25-1 to TRBJ1-6; a weak D match, TRBD1 (6 bases). The CDR3 runs 15 residues. Trimming removed 3 bases from V and 8 bases from J, with 14 bases in between. Germline values: CDR1 MGHDK, CDR2 SYGVNS. The CDR3 DNA sequence: TGTGCCAGCAGTGACCCGACAGGTGAGGATTCACCCCTCCACTTT. Amino acid sequence: CASSDPTGEDSPLHF.

The CDR3 nucleotides read TGTGCCATCAGTGAGCCCCATAAACAGGATGGCTACACCTTC. It codes for CAISEPHKQDGYTF. The V and J genes are TRBV10-3 and TRBJ1-2, with D perhaps matching TRBD1 (5 bases). Trimming cost V 2 bases and J 6 bases, with 13 bases left between them. Germline-derived CDR1 and CDR2 are ENHRY and SYGVKD. CDR3 length: 14 residues.

The rearrangement uses TRBV5-3 and TRBJ1-5; possibly TRBD1 for D (6 bases). TRBV5-3 is an open reading frame, and its role is uncertain. CDR3 length: 18 residues. V lost 1 base and J lost 1, with 18 bases in between. The CDR3, as DNA: TGTGCCAGAAGCTTGTCCCCCTACAGGGAGGGGAGCAATCAGCCCCAGCATTTT. The encoded protein is CARSLSPYREGSNQPQHF.

The chain employs TRBV18 and TRBJ2-2; 8 nucleotides align to TRBD2. This CDR3 has 15 residues. The germline CDR1 and CDR2 sequences are KGHSH and LQKENI. V lost 0 bases and J lost 4; bases outside the gene matches: 1. CDR3 amino acids: CASSPPSGITGELFF. The CDR3 coding sequence is TGTGCCAGCTCACCACCTAGCGGGATCACCGGGGAGCTGTTTTTT.